This TCR beta chain was sequenced during a study of T cells in Graves' hyperthyroidism and ophthalmopathy (dated by TCRdb to between 2018 and 2020). Notes on the research overall: Peripheral blood samples were taken at initial diagnosis, before any treatment was given. The 95 to 100 discovery patients were randomly divided into training and test sets at a 7:3 ratio. A discovery cohort of about a hundred patients, roughly 45 with Graves' ophthalmopathy and approximately 60 with stable Graves' hyperthyroidism, was used to find distinguishing TCR V-J signatures. Thyroid tissue and blood T-cell repertoires from about six Graves' hyperthyroidism patients were also compared in the study. The paper reports TCR Vbeta CDR3 sequencing of some 140 peripheral blood samples: around 45 ophthalmopathy, fewer than 80 hyperthyroidism and approximately 17 progressor patients. Following sampling, methimazole starting at 30 mg daily was given to hyperthyroidism patients, and high-dose intravenous methylprednisolone was given to ophthalmopathy patients. An independent validation cohort of under 20 hyperthyroidism patients and 15 or so patients who later progressed to ophthalmopathy tested prospective prediction of ophthalmopathy.

Hyperthyroidism patients were newly diagnosed, had a disease duration of under 2 months, and were aged 18 to 65 years. Patients with uncontrolled infections, other autoimmune diseases, pregnancy or lactation were excluded. Diagnoses were based on clinical symptoms, serum thyroxine and TRAb, thyroid ultrasound and orbital computed tomography. For progressor patients, blood was drawn at the first diagnosis of hyperthyroidism, before any ophthalmopathy symptoms had appeared. PBMCs were isolated from 7.5 to 10 ml of fresh peripheral blood by Ficoll-Paque density gradient centrifugation. Progressor patients were defined as those initially diagnosed with Graves' hyperthyroidism in whom ophthalmopathy developed during follow-up. Trizol reagent was used to extract total RNA, and RNA quality was then checked on an Agilent 2100 Bioanalyzer. Notes on this clonotype: Its antigen is not yet known. It has no much larger one-base neighbor in the sample; base qualities were not kept.

Study-wide conclusions, independent of this receptor: Ophthalmopathy was separated from stable hyperthyroidism by a 13 V-J signature model, with roughly 88% sensitivity and just over 81% specificity obtained in cross-validation and 80%/75% obtained in testing. Most expanded thyroid clonotypes (frequency above 0.001) were also detected in blood, a finding suggesting that blood repertoires may reflect thyroid immune responses. During validation, the model predicted progression to ophthalmopathy a median of around six months ahead of onset, with more than 60% sensitivity and around 72% specificity. Sample size was not statistically predetermined, and investigators were not blinded to group allocation.

The CDR3 sequence holds 14 residues, the cysteine and phenylalanine included. Only the CDR3 DNA stays, 42 bases, in frame from base 1. V was cut back by 3 bases and J by 2 bases, leaving a gap of 8 bases between them. CDR1 LGHDT and CDR2 YNNKEL are derived from the germline V gene (reference sequence). Amplification of TCR beta CDR3 regions was carried out from RNA transcripts. The first round of RT-PCR for the TCR CDR3 was performed with the HTBI primer set and the Qiagen OneStep RT-PCR kit. A second multiplex PCR round built the libraries, followed by size selection and purification. The libraries were sequenced on an Illumina HiSeq2000 using paired-end 100 bp reads. Regarding the original processing steps: Raw data were processed with SOAPnuke, discarding reads with adapters, uncalled bases, mean Phred below 15, or no exact constant-primer or identifier match. COPE v1.2.5 was used to merge the high-quality paired reads, and each unique nucleotide sequence was defined as a clonotype. Clonotypes were aligned to IMGT TRBV, TRBD and TRBJ reference segments using MiTCR v1.1. The analysis included only V-J combinations with a frequency above 0.0001, which together covered more than 98% of the repertoires. The TCS score was defined as the ratio of F50 (clonal expansion) to E x V (chaos), calculated using BLOSUM62-based TCRdist between CDR3 peptides within each V-J. Welch's t-statistics and random forest reduced several hundred V-J features to about 12, which were used in a naive Bayes classifier (R e1071). TCRdb took the public reads, trimmed them with fastp at Q25, ran MiXCR for clone calling and kept in-frame beta chains. Each CDR3 protein gets just one entry, which takes the most common genes and DNA from the rows behind it. The authors' filters were not applied to this entry. In this sample the table shows a few hundred thousand distinct CDR3 sequences, 13% of which occur a single time. Clones ranked in the top ten supply less than 25% of the sample.

The sequence came from a man aged 25 to 40 with Graves' hyperthyroidism that later progressed to Graves' ophthalmopathy. Recombination connected TRBV3-1 to TRBJ1-3; TRBD1 is possibly the D segment (6 matching bases). The sequenced material came from blood. The DNA sequence is given as TGTGCCAGCAGCCAGGGGGCAGCTGGAAACACCATATATTTT. Its protein reads: CASSQGAAGNTIYF.